A selection of T cell receptor beta chains follows, all from one sample in a study of neurological immune-mediated disorders. TCRdb ran MiXCR on the 5' RACE reads and lists one entry per CDR3 protein. The table shows more than 50,000 distinct CDR3 sequences, with 4% to 6% occurring only once. Input material: PBMCs. These receptors originate from a woman under 40 with multiple sclerosis. Both conserved end residues are part of each CDR3. D genes are given only for firm matches. Clone size is stated in some rows and not others, as once, few, many or a class when expanded.

d_call j_call v_call clone_size cdr3_aa cdr3_nt
- TRBJ2-1 TRBV12-2 - CASRHTLLVLGNNEQFF TGTGCAAGTCGCCACACCCTGTTGGTCTTGGGGAACAATGAGCAGTTCTTC
- TRBJ2-1 TRBV5-1 many CASRLNPGTGAYNEQFF TGCGCCAGCAGACTCAACCCCGGGACTGGGGCATACAATGAGCAGTTCTTC
- TRBJ2-3 TRBV12-3/TRBV12-4 many CASSQHRRTDTQYF TGTGCCAGCAGTCAACATCGACGAACAGATACGCAGTATTTT
TRBD2 TRBJ2-3 TRBV5-1 - CASSSGTTMDTQYF TGCGCCAGCAGCAGCGGGACCACAATGGATACGCAGTATTTT
- TRBJ2-7 TRBV7-9 many CASSLDRDTPYEQYF TGTGCCAGCAGCCTAGACCGGGACACCCCCTACGAGCAGTACTTC
- TRBJ2-7 TRBV28 many CASSLASSSSSYEQYF TGTGCCAGCAGTCTGGCTTCTAGTTCCAGCTCCTACGAGCAGTACTTC
TRBD1 TRBJ1-4 TRBV9 many CASSVSLQGAGEKLFF TGTGCCAGCAGCGTAAGCCTACAGGGGGCCGGTGAAAAACTGTTTTTT
- TRBJ2-3 TRBV7-2 few CASIGGTDTQYF TGTGCCAGCATCGGGGGCACAGATACGCAGTATTTT
- TRBJ1-5 TRBV7-2 many CASSPGTGGQPQHF TGTGCCAGCAGCCCGGGGACGGGGGGTCAGCCCCAGCATTTT
TRBD1 TRBJ1-1 TRBV5-4 many CASSWIEGMGQDKAFF TGTGCCAGCAGCTGGATTGAGGGGATGGGACAGGATAAAGCTTTCTTT
- TRBJ2-7 TRBV5-1 many CASSLELGRIYEQYF TGCGCCAGCAGCTTGGAATTAGGGCGGATCTACGAGCAGTACTTC
- TRBJ2-1 TRBV10-3 many CAISESRTINNEQFF TGTGCCATCAGTGAGTCAAGGACTATCAACAATGAGCAGTTCTTC
- TRBJ2-3 TRBV5-5 many CASSLEGTGTDTQYF TGTGCCAGCAGCTTAGAAGGGACGGGCACAGATACGCAGTATTTT
- TRBJ1-1 TRBV12-3/TRBV12-4 many CASIRGLNTEAFF TGTGCCAGCATCAGGGGTTTGAACACTGAAGCTTTCTTT
TRBD1 TRBJ2-1 TRBV5-1 many CASENRGSSYNEQFF TGCGCCAGCGAAAACAGGGGGTCTTCCTACAATGAGCAGTTCTTC
- TRBJ1-6 TRBV10-2 many CASTHRESPLHF TGCGCCAGCACTCACAGGGAGTCACCCCTCCACTTT
- TRBJ2-1 TRBV7-9 many CASSNRDNYNEQFF TGTGCCAGCAGCAACCGGGACAACTACAATGAGCAGTTCTTC
TRBD2 TRBJ2-1 TRBV4-1 many CASSQGRSGGADEQFF TGCGCCAGCAGCCAAGGGCGGAGCGGGGGGGCCGATGAGCAGTTCTTC
- TRBJ1-5 TRBV12-3/TRBV12-4 few CASTIVGDQPQHF TGTGCCAGCACTATTGTGGGCGATCAGCCCCAGCATTTT
TRBD1 TRBJ1-2 TRBV29-1 many CSVTTGGSYGYTF TGCAGCGTTACGACAGGGGGTTCTTATGGCTACACCTTC
- TRBJ1-1 TRBV7-9 many CASSSNTRGGTEAFF TGTGCCAGCAGCTCAAATACCAGGGGAGGCACTGAAGCTTTCTTT
TRBD1 TRBJ1-6 TRBV20-1 many CSARDRGSSYNSPLNF TGCAGTGCCAGAGACAGGGGGAGCTCCTATAATTCACCCCTCAACTTT
TRBD2 TRBJ2-2 TRBV20-1 many CSASGTSGTGELFF TGCAGTGCTAGTGGTACTAGCGGGACCGGGGAGCTGTTTTTT
TRBD2 TRBJ2-1 TRBV20-1 many CSARVPGLATNEQFF TGCAGTGCTAGGGTACCGGGACTAGCGACCAATGAGCAGTTCTTC
- TRBJ1-6 TRBV20-1 many CSGYNSPLNF TGCAGTGGATATAATTCACCCCTCAACTTT
TRBD2 TRBJ2-1 TRBV12-3/TRBV12-4 few CAEGTSGVSEQFF TGTGCCGAGGGGACTAGCGGGGTTAGTGAGCAGTTCTTC
TRBD2 TRBJ2-1 TRBV7-8 - CASSRAGAYYNEQFF TGTGCCAGCAGTCGAGCGGGGGCCTACTACAATGAGCAGTTCTTC
- TRBJ1-1 TRBV5-5 many CASSFKGDTEAFF TGTGCCAGCAGCTTTAAAGGGGACACTGAAGCTTTCTTT